Listed here are 20 T cell receptor beta chains from one sample, sequenced in a study of identical twins listed by TCRdb under 2016. The library was prepared using 5' RACE. TCRdb names Illumina HiSeq 2000 as the instrument used. Starting from the raw public reads, TCRdb applied fastp trimming at Q25, assembled clones with MiXCR and retained in-frame beta chains. CDR3 protein sequences are deduplicated, and each keeps its most common genes and DNA. This sample is represented by hundreds of thousands of distinct CDR3 sequences; approximately 22% of them were singletons. The ten largest make up more than 4% of the sample. This same sample was also taken into another study, of T cells expressing NK-cell markers.

The sample was PBMCs. The receptors come from a woman younger than 35 in good health.

This clonotype showed up many times. The chain couples TRBV20-1 to TRBJ2-5, with 9 bases identical to TRBD2. The CDR3 has 12 residues. Germline V gives CDR1 DFQATT, CDR2 SNEGSKA (reference sequence). After removal of 2 bases from V and 5 bases from J, the junction contained 0 bases not matched to a gene. CDR3 sequence: CSARLAGETQYF. The CDR3 nucleotides read TGCAGTGCTAGACTAGCGGGGGAGACCCAGTACTTC.

This clonotype was counted many times. The chain recombines TRBV12-3 or TRBV12-4 with TRBJ1-1, with 9 bases fitting TRBD1. This CDR3 spans 14 amino acids. Germline trimming cut 2 bases from V and 5 bases from J; bases unmatched to any gene: 3. In DNA form, the CDR3 reads TGTGCCAGCAGTTTACGGGACAGGGTTACTGAAGCTTTCTTT. This sequence encodes CASSLRDRVTEAFF.

The rearrangement uses TRBV20-1 and TRBJ2-3, with 8 bases lining up with TRBD2. The junction had 2 bases not matched to a gene; V was cut back by 5 bases and J by 4 bases. Per germline, CDR1 DFQATT and CDR2 SNEGSKA (reference sequence). The CDR3 sequence is 12 residues long. CDR3 loop: CSAGLAADTQYF. The CDR3 DNA reads as TGCAGTGCTGGACTAGCCGCAGATACGCAGTATTTT.

The CDR3 sequence: CASSSGITAGSYNSPLHF. In nucleotides, the CDR3 is TGTGCCAGCAGCTCCGGGATTACGGCTGGCTCCTATAATTCACCCCTCCACTTT. The rearrangement joins TRBV5-5 to TRBJ1-6; D not certain. V lost 3 bases and J 0 bases, leaving 16 bases between the germline ends. This CDR3 spans 18 amino acids. Germline lookup yields CDR1 SGHKS and CDR2 YYEKEE (reference sequence).

This chain links TRBV5-1 with TRBJ2-7; 8 nucleotides align to TRBD1. After removal of 4 bases from V and 7 bases from J, the junction contained 7 bases not matched to a gene. Germline loops: CDR1 SGHRS, CDR2 YFSETQ. The CDR3 has 13 residues. CDR3 amino acids: CASSNQGAGEQYF. CDR3 coding DNA: TGCGCCAGCAGCAACCAGGGGGCTGGTGAGCAGTACTTC.

The CDR3, as DNA: TGCGCCAGCAGCTTGGGGAGCGGGGGTTTCACAGATACGCAGTATTTT. It yields the protein CASSLGSGGFTDTQYF. The V and J genes are TRBV5-1 and TRBJ2-3; 8 nucleotides match TRBD2. The CDR3 is made up of 16 amino acids. The trim removed 0 bases at V and 2 bases at J, leaving 5 bases unmatched. The germline gives CDR1 SGHRS, CDR2 YFSETQ.

The V call is TRBV10-3, the J call TRBJ2-3; 10 bases are shared with TRBD2. Germline assignment: CDR1 ENHRY and CDR2 SYGVKD. After removal of 8 bases from V and 2 bases from J, the junction contained 7 bases not matched to a gene. The CDR3 sequence is 15 residues long. CDR3 nucleotide sequence: TGTGCCATCGGAACCGGGACTAGCGCCACAGATACGCAGTATTTT. Translating it yields CAIGTGTSATDTQYF.

This chain uses TRBV20-1 with TRBJ2-1; TRBD2 matches 8 bases. CDR3 size: 13 residues. J gave up 6 bases and V 5 bases, and 6 bases lay outside the gene matches. CDR1 and CDR2 (germline): DFQATT, SNEGSKA (reference sequence). CDR3 residues: CSAELAEFNEQFF. Here the CDR3 DNA reads TGCAGTGCTGAACTAGCGGAGTTCAATGAGCAGTTCTTC.

There are a few counts of this clonotype. This chain connects TRBV3-1 to TRBJ2-7, with 10 bases identical to TRBD2. CDR1 and CDR2 from the germline V gene are LGHDT and YNNKEL (reference sequence). This CDR3 has 14 amino acids. The trim removed 4 bases at V and 6 bases at J, leaving 6 bases unmatched. In DNA form, the CDR3 reads TGTGCCAGCAGCCCAGCGGGGGGGGGCACCGAGCAGTACTTC. Translating it yields CASSPAGGGTEQYF.

This clonotype was detected ten times or more. The chain couples TRBV20-1 to TRBJ2-4; no definite D call. V gave up 6 bases and J gave up 8 bases, with 8 bases separating them. From germline, CDR1 is DFQATT and CDR2 SNEGSKA (reference sequence). This CDR3 has 10 amino acids. CDR3 amino acids: CSAHNYIQYF. For the CDR3, the DNA is TGCAGTGCCCATAATTACATTCAGTACTTC.

The chain recombines TRBV20-1 with TRBJ1-2, with no clear D. CDR1 is DFQATT, CDR2 SNEGSKA, per germline (reference sequence). The CDR3 is 11 residues long. Trimming cost V 4 bases and J 8 bases, with 11 bases left between them. CDR3 amino acids: CSATRVGGYTF. The CDR3 nucleotides read TGCAGTGCTACCCGTGTGGGGGGCTACACCTTC.

V and J are TRBV27 and TRBJ2-6; the match to TRBD1 covers 7 bases. CDR1 and CDR2 from the germline V gene are MNHEY and SMNVEV (reference sequence). There are 15 residues in the CDR3. With V trimmed by 4 bases and J by 5 bases, 5 bases remained unmatched. The DNA for the CDR3 is TGTGCCAGCAGTTCTCCGGGACAGTGGGCCAACGTCCTGACTTTC. Protein product: CASSSPGQWANVLTF.

This clonotype showed up just a few times. The rearrangement uses TRBV29-1 and TRBJ2-1; D gene ambiguous. V lost 7 bases and J lost 3, with 7 bases in between. CDR1 SQVTM and CDR2 ANQGSEA come from the germline V gene. The CDR3 is 11 amino acids. CDR3 sequence reads: CSGIGYNEQFF. In DNA, the CDR3 is TGCAGCGGGATTGGCTACAATGAGCAGTTCTTC.

This clonotype has at least ten counts. The V gene is TRBV5-6, the J gene TRBJ1-2; D unresolved. The CDR3 is 12 amino acids. Trimming removed 4 bases at V and 4 bases at J, with 8 bases between. Looked up from germline, CDR1 is SGHDT and CDR2 is YYEEEE. CDR3: CASSPGGYGYTF. The DNA of the CDR3 is TGTGCCAGCAGCCCCGGTGGCTATGGCTACACCTTC.

This clonotype appeared a few times. The chain joins TRBV20-1 to TRBJ2-3; a possible D gene is TRBD2 (5 bases). This CDR3 comprises 12 residues. Germline lookup yields CDR1 DFQATT and CDR2 SNEGSKA (reference sequence). The V gene lost 2 bases and the J gene lost 7 bases, with 10 bases spanning the gap. The CDR3: CSARIGEYTQYF. The CDR3 DNA sequence: TGCAGTGCTAGAATCGGGGAGTATACGCAGTATTTT.

This clonotype has only a few counts. V and J are TRBV13 and TRBJ2-3; 9 positions agree with TRBD1. The germline V gene encodes CDR1 PRHDT and CDR2 FYEKMQ (reference sequence). V was pared by 1 base and J by 6 bases, with 5 bases of the junction left unmatched. CDR3 length: 15 residues. The CDR3 DNA is TGTGCCAGCAGCTTAGAGGGACAGGGAGCCGATACGCAGTATTTT. As protein: CASSLEGQGADTQYF.

This clonotype has only a few counts. The CDR3 DNA sequence: TGTGCCAGCAGCCCAGGGTCGCTGGGGACCCAGTACTTC. It is translated as CASSPGSLGTQYF. This chain uses TRBV7-2 with TRBJ2-5, with a weak D call TRBD1 (5 bases). The CDR3 has 13 residues. Germline V gene data show CDR1 as SGHTA and CDR2 as FQGNSA. Trimming removed 5 bases from V and 7 bases from J, with 14 bases in between.

This clonotype was picked up a small number of times. V is TRBV6-5 and J is TRBJ1-1; D remains ambiguous. Germline V gene data show CDR1 as MNHEY and CDR2 as SVGAGI. The CDR3 contains 15 residues. Trimming pared 2 bases from V and 1 base from J, leaving 11 bases between. CDR3 residues: CASSYQRPKNTEAFF. CDR3 in DNA: TGTGCCAGCAGTTACCAGCGTCCGAAGAACACTGAAGCTTTCTTT.

The chain couples TRBV29-1 to TRBJ2-7, with TRBD1 matching over 9 bases. V was clipped by 0 bases and J by 4 bases; unmatched bases: 7. This CDR3 spans 15 amino acids. The V gene's germline CDR1 is SQVTM and CDR2 ANQGSEA. The CDR3 nucleotides read TGCAGCGTTGAAGATACCCGGGGACAGGGTTACGAGCAGTACTTC. Its protein is CSVEDTRGQGYEQYF.

This clonotype was counted a few times. This CDR3 reads CATIGPSGANVLTF. The DNA for the CDR3 is TGTGCCACCATAGGACCCTCTGGGGCCAACGTCCTGACTTTC. This chain connects TRBV12-3 or TRBV12-4 to TRBJ2-6; unclear D gene. V lost 10 bases to trimming and J lost 0 bases, with 10 bases between them. The CDR3 length is 14 residues.